Sequencing of this TCR beta chain was carried out in a study of regulatory T cells in long-lasting Graves disease. Study results and limitations: Examination was confined to peripheral blood, excluding thyroid tissue.

Points on this clonotype: Antigen specificity is unknown.

Noted time point: newly diagnosed GD, antithyroid drugs for less than 3 months. With RNA extracted from PBMCs as input, the TCR library was made. It was American Thyroid Association guidelines that determined Graves' disease diagnosis. Per germline, CDR1 KGHDR and CDR2 SFDVKD. Trimming took 7 bases from V and 6 from J; bases not matched to a gene: 9. The length of the CDR3 is 16 residues. iRepertoire HTBI primers and Arm-PCR of CDR3 regions built TCR beta libraries. TCRdb itself ran the multiplex PCR reads through MiXCR, one entry per CDR3 protein. This table holds a few hundred thousand distinct CDR3 sequences, about 12% found once. This sample also appeared in a second study, on T cells in Graves' hyperthyroidism and ophthalmopathy. From that second work: TCR CDR3 underwent first-round RT-PCR with the HTBI primer set. Blood also held most thyroid clonotypes expanded beyond 0.001.

This specimen consisted of peripheral blood mononuclear cells (PBMCs), obtained at new diagnosis, from a patient treated with antithyroid drugs. The TCR sequence derives from a woman between 18 and 29 years old with Graves disease. The chain recombines TRBV24-1 with TRBJ2-3; 13 bases align to TRBD2. CDR3 coding DNA: TGTGCCACCAGCCCCTCACTAGCGGGGGGGCCCGATACGCAGTATTTT. This codes for CATSPSLAGGPDTQYF.